Presented here are 19 T cell receptor beta chains from one specimen sequenced in a study of T cells expressing NK-cell markers (dated by TCRdb to about 2020). The library was made by 5' RACE. TCRdb names Illumina HiSeq 2000 as the instrument used. Each CDR3 protein sequence appears as one entry after TCRdb reprocessed the reads, and no DNA is included. This sample's listing comprises fewer than 200,000 distinct CDR3 sequences. Less than 20% of the sample lies in the top ten. The sequenced sample was blood T cells: a sorted CD56 or NKG2C T cell subset, CD4+ or CD8+ T cells, or bulk PBMC T cells (not recorded which). These receptors were collected from a woman between 18 and 75 years old in good health.

The chain links TRBV4-1 to TRBJ2-5; TCRdb selects TRBD2, and the lack of DNA leaves this call unchecked. The germline gives CDR1 MGHRA, CDR2 YSYEKL. The CDR3 consists of 16 residues. The CDR3 sequence: CASSQTGLADQETQYF.

The genes are TRBV7-6 and TRBJ1-4; absent DNA, TCRdb's TRBD1 call cannot be checked. The CDR3 extends over 16 amino acids. CDR1 is SGHVS, CDR2 FNYEAQ, per germline. CDR3 amino acids: CASSSRAGTGDEKLFF.

This rearrangement joins TRBV5-1 to TRBJ2-5; TCRdb lists TRBD2, though no DNA is available to test this call. Germline-derived CDR1 and CDR2 are SGHRS and YFSETQ. The CDR3 is 15 residues long. CDR3 sequence reads: CASSLEAGGRETQYF.

The rearrangement uses TRBV18 and TRBJ2-5. Germline CDR1 reads KGHSH; CDR2 reads LQKENI. The CDR3 loop spans 11 amino acids. CDR3 residues: CASSPEETQYF.

This chain links TRBV7-2 with TRBJ2-3; the D gene TCRdb calls, TRBD1, cannot be checked with no DNA. The CDR3 sequence is 15 residues long. Germline V lookup: CDR1 SGHTA, CDR2 FQGNSA. The CDR3 sequence: CASSLAGAGTDTQYF.

J is TRBJ1-6 and V is TRBV20-1; TCRdb selects TRBD1, and the lack of DNA leaves this call unchecked. CDR3 length: 15 amino acids. The germline V gene has CDR1 DFQATT and CDR2 SNEGSKA (reference sequence). The CDR3: CSARKGAGYNSPLHF.

The CDR3 loop reads CASSPRTGAYYGYTF. This chain links TRBV27 with TRBJ1-2; TCRdb indicates TRBD1, and absent DNA this call remains unverified. The germline V gene has CDR1 MNHEY and CDR2 SMNVEV (reference sequence). This CDR3 is built from 15 residues.

V and J are TRBV20-1 and TRBJ2-3. The CDR3 loop spans 15 amino acids. Germline V gives CDR1 DFQATT, CDR2 SNEGSKA (reference sequence). This CDR3 is CSARVGSASTDTQYF.

The CDR3 spells CASSLSSGGSYNEQFF. The chain is built from TRBV12-3 or TRBV12-4 and TRBJ2-1; TCRdb calls TRBD1, which cannot be checked without DNA. The CDR3 runs to 16 residues.

V usage is TRBV18 and J usage is TRBJ1-2; TCRdb gives TRBD1 as the D gene, but with no DNA this cannot be confirmed. The CDR3 covers 14 residues. Germline CDR1 and CDR2: KGHSH and LQKENI. CDR3 sequence: CASSPPTGLYGYTF. The full variable domain, with the rest looked up from reference TRBV18 and TRBJ1-2, is NAGVMQNPRHLVRRRGQEARLRCSPMKGHSHVYWYRQLPEEGLKFMVYLQKENIIDESGMPKERFSAEFPKEGPSILRIQQVVRGDSAAYFCASSPPTGLYGYTFGSGTRLTVV.

CDR3 protein: CSAAGGVTGELFF. The rearrangement links TRBV20-1 to TRBJ2-2; without DNA, the TCRdb call of TRBD1 cannot be checked. This CDR3 region has 13 residues. CDR1 is DFQATT, CDR2 SNEGSKA, per germline (reference sequence).

This sequence joins TRBV5-1 and TRBJ2-1; TCRdb selects TRBD1, and the lack of DNA leaves this call unchecked. Germline V lookup: CDR1 SGHRS, CDR2 YFSETQ. The CDR3 has 15 amino acids. The CDR3 reads CASSLVGTGINEQFF.

CDR3 sequence reads: CASSLTKGSTAFF. The V and J genes are TRBV7-3 and TRBJ1-1. This CDR3 has 13 amino acids. Germline-derived CDR1 and CDR2 are SGHTA and FQGTGA.

The gene calls are TRBV11-2 and TRBJ1-1. CDR3 length equals 15 residues. Germline V gene data show CDR1 as SGHAT and CDR2 as FQNNGV. CDR3 protein: CASSLVPKANTEAFF. Complete variable domain (other parts from reference TRBV11-2 and TRBJ1-1): EAGVAQSPRYKIIEKRQSVAFWCNPISGHATLYWYQQILGQGPKLLIQFQNNGVVDDSQLPKDRFSAERLKGVDSTLKIQPAKLEDSAVYLCASSLVPKANTEAFFGQGTRLTVV.

The chain links TRBV7-8 to TRBJ2-3; no DNA is available, so the TRBD2 call from TCRdb remains unchecked. The CDR3 covers 17 residues. CDR1 is SGHVS, CDR2 FQNEAQ, per germline. The CDR3: CASSSWGRRKSTDTQYF.

This sequence joins TRBV7-2 and TRBJ1-4; TCRdb selects TRBD1, and the lack of DNA leaves this call unchecked. Germline lookup yields CDR1 SGHTA and CDR2 FQGNSA. The CDR3 totals 14 residues. This CDR3 is CASSLAQGGEKLFF.

The chain employs TRBV12-3 or TRBV12-4 and TRBJ2-3. The CDR3 covers 13 residues. CDR3 protein: CASSFLATDTQYF.

The chain couples TRBV27 to TRBJ2-2; TCRdb's D call of TRBD2 is untestable without DNA. The V gene's germline CDR1 is MNHEY and CDR2 SMNVEV (reference sequence). The CDR3 loop spans 13 amino acids. The CDR3 region is CATTWGLTGELFF.

The chain uses TRBV12-3 or TRBV12-4 and TRBJ2-2; TCRdb calls TRBD1, which cannot be checked without DNA. There are 14 residues in the CDR3. CDR3 amino acids: CASSWDSTTGELFF.